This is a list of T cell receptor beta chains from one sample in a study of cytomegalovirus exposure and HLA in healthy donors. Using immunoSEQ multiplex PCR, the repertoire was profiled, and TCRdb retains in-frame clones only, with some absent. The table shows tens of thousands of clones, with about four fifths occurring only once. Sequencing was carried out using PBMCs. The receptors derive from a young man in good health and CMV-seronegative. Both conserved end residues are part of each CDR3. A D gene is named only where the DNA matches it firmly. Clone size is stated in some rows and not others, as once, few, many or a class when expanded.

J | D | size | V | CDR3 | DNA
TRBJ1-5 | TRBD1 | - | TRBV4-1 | CASSQRQGAGSQPQHF | TGCGCCAGCAGCCAAAGACAGGGGGCTGGAAGTCAGCCCCAGCATTTT
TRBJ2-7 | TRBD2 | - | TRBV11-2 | CASSDPGLVYEQYF | TGTGCCAGCAGCGACCCGGGACTAGTTTACGAGCAGTACTTC
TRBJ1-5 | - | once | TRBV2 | CASRLNQPQHF | TGTGCCAGCAGGCTAAATCAGCCCCAGCATTTT
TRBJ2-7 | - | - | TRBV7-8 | CASSLDSFREQYF | TGTGCCAGCAGCTTAGATTCGTTTCGGGAGCAGTACTTC
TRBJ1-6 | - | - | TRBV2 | CASSVTGYSPLHF | TGTGCCAGCAGTGTGACGGGTTATTCACCCCTCCACTTT
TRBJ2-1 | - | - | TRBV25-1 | CASSEGLSLNEQFF | TGTGCCAGCAGTGAAGGACTTTCCCTCAATGAGCAGTTCTTC
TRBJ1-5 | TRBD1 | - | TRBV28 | CASSPGTDPQPQHF | TGTGCCAGCAGTCCCGGGACAGACCCCCAGCCCCAGCATTTT
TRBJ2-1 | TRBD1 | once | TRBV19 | CASRGGQGVGYNEQFF | TGTGCCAGTAGGGGAGGACAGGGCGTTGGCTACAATGAGCAGTTCTTC
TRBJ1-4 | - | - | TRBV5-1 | CASSLGATSDNEKLFF | TGCGCCAGCAGCTTGGGGGCCACGTCAGATAATGAAAAACTGTTTTTT
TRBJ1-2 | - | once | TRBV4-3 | CASSQDLQSSNYGYTF | TGCGCCAGCAGCCAAGATTTACAGAGTTCTAACTATGGCTACACCTTC
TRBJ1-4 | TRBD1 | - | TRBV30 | CAWRRVQGNTEKLFF | TGTGCCTGGAGGAGGGTACAGGGGAATACTGAAAAACTGTTTTTT
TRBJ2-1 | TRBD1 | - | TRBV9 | CASSVDPGQGHNEQFF | TGTGCCAGCAGCGTGGATCCGGGACAGGGGCACAATGAGCAGTTCTTC
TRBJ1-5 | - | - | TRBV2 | CASSEDSLLSNQPQHF | TGTGCCAGCAGTGAGGACAGCCTTCTGAGCAATCAGCCCCAGCATTTT
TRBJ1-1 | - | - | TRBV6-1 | CASSDTDRGAEAFF | TGTGCCAGCAGTGATACGGACCGGGGGGCTGAAGCTTTCTTT
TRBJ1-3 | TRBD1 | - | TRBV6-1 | CASRGPGQGNTIYF | TGTGCCAGCAGGGGACCGGGACAGGGAAACACCATATATTTT
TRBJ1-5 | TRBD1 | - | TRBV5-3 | CARSCDRGHQPQHF | TGTGCCAGAAGCTGTGACAGGGGGCATCAGCCCCAGCATTTT
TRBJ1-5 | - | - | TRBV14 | CASTDSYSNQPQHF | TGTGCCAGCACCGACAGCTATAGCAATCAGCCCCAGCATTTT
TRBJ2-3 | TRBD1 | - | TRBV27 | CASSSRGRLDTQYF | TGTGCCAGCAGTTCCAGGGGGCGCCTAGATACGCAGTATTTT
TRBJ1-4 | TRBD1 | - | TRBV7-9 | CASSFDRDSEKLFF | TGTGCCAGCAGCTTTGACCGGGACAGTGAAAAACTGTTTTTT
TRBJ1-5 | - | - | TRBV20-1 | CSAGEDQPQHF | TGCAGTGCTGGGGAGGATCAGCCCCAGCATTTT
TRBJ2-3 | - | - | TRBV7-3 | CASSPGLRKDTQYF | TGTGCCAGCAGCCCGGGTCTAAGGAAAGATACGCAGTATTTT
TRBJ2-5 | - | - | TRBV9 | CASSVTSQETQYF | TGTGCCAGCAGCGTGACATCGCAAGAGACCCAGTACTTC
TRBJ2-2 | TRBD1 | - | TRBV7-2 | CASGHRGHSTGELFF | TGTGCCAGCGGCCACAGGGGGCATTCGACCGGGGAGCTGTTTTTT
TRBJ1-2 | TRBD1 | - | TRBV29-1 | CSVDQGTGLYGYTF | TGCAGCGTAGACCAGGGGACAGGGTTGTATGGCTACACCTTC
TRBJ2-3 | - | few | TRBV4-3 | CASSQEGSPTDTQYF | TGCGCCAGCAGCCAAGAGGGGAGCCCTACAGATACGCAGTATTTT
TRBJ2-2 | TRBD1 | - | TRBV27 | CASSLTQGATGELFF | TGTGCCAGCAGTTTAACCCAGGGGGCAACCGGGGAGCTGTTTTTT
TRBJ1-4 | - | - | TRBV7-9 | CASSSYLTGSNEKLFF | TGTGCCAGCAGCTCCTATTTAACCGGGTCGAATGAAAAACTGTTTTTT
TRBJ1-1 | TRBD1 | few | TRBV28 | CASATRGPPGEAFF | TGTGCCAGCGCCACGAGGGGGCCCCCTGGGGAAGCTTTCTTT
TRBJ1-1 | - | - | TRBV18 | CASSPGRPEAFF | TGTGCCAGCTCACCGGGGAGGCCTGAAGCTTTCTTT
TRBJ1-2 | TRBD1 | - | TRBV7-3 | CASSDGTGFGYTF | TGTGCCAGCAGCGACGGGACAGGGTTTGGCTACACCTTC
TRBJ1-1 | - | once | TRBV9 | CASSSLSGIRTEAFF | TGTGCCAGCAGCTCCCTCTCAGGGATACGCACTGAAGCTTTCTTT
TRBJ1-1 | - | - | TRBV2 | CASTTSGWTEAFF | TGTGCCAGCACCACTTCAGGGTGGACTGAAGCTTTCTTT
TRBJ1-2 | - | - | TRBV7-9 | CASSSYPGVRSYGYTF | TGTGCCAGCAGCTCCTACCCAGGGGTCCGCTCCTATGGCTACACCTTC
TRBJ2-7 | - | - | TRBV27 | CASTAISGEQYF | TGTGCCAGCACCGCCATCAGCGGGGAGCAGTACTTC
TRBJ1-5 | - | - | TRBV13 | CASSPGEGQPQHF | TGTGCCAGCAGCCCGGGGGAGGGTCAGCCCCAGCATTTT
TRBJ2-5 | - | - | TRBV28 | CASSPRETQYF | TGTGCCAGCAGTCCTAGGGAGACCCAGTACTTC
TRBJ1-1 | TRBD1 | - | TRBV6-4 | CASSVGQGLPRTEAFF | TGTGCCAGCAGTGTGGGACAGGGGCTTCCTCGGACTGAAGCTTTCTTT
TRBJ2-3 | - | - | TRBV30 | CAWSTWGGRMSDTQYF | TGTGCCTGGAGTACCTGGGGAGGCCGAATGTCAGATACGCAGTATTTT
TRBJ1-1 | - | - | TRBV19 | CASSTSGRYTEAFF | TGTGCCAGTAGTACCTCGGGGAGGTACACTGAAGCCTTCTTT
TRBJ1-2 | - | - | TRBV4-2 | CASSHLQGINYGYTF | TGTGCCAGCAGCCACTTACAGGGTATTAACTATGGCTACACCTTC
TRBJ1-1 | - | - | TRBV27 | CASGQSSMNTEAFF | TGTGCCAGCGGACAGAGCTCGATGAACACTGAAGCTTTCTTT
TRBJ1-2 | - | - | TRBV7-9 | CASNPPRTGNGYTF | TGTGCCAGCAACCCACCCAGAACAGGGAACGGCTACACCTTC
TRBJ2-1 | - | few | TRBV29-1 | CSVEGLVNEQFF | TGCAGCGTTGAAGGCCTAGTAAATGAGCAGTTCTTC
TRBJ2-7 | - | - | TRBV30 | CAWSRVSYEQYF | TGTGCCTGGAGCAGGGTCTCCTACGAGCAGTACTTC
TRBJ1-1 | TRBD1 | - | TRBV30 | CAWLDRGRVNTEAFF | TGTGCCTGGTTGGACAGGGGGAGGGTGAACACTGAAGCTTTCTTT
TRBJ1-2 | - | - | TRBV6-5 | CASQPQGKDGYTF | TGTGCCAGCCAACCGCAGGGAAAGGATGGCTACACCTTC
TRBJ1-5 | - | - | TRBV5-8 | CASSLIGGRDQPQHF | TGTGCCAGCAGCTTGATCGGGGGTCGGGATCAGCCCCAGCATTTT
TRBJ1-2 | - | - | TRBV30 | CAWSASGYHGYTF | TGTGCCTGGAGTGCCTCAGGGTATCATGGCTACACCTTC
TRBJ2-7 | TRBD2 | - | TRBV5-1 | CASSSPGTSGRNAYEQYF | TGCGCCAGCAGCTCCCCCGGGACTAGCGGGAGGAATGCGTACGAGCAGTACTTC
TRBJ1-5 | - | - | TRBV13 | CASSLRNNQPQHF | TGTGCCAGCAGCCTGAGGAACAATCAGCCCCAGCATTTT
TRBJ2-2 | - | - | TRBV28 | CASSFGSAGSGELFF | TGTGCCAGCAGTTTTGGATCGGCAGGGTCCGGGGAGCTGTTTTTT
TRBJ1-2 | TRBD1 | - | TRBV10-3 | CAISEPGQGKSF | TGTGCCATCAGTGAGCCGGGACAGGGGAAGTCCTTC
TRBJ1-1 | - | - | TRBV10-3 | CAISEPEGVNTEAFF | TGTGCCATCAGTGAGCCGGAGGGCGTTAACACTGAAGCTTTCTTT
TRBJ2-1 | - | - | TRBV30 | CAWSVANEQFF | TGTGCCTGGAGTGTAGCTAATGAGCAGTTCTTC
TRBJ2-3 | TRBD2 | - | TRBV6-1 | CASSALAYSTDTQYF | TGTGCCAGCAGTGCACTAGCGTATAGCACAGATACGCAGTATTTT
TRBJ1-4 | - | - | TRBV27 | CASSSQGLTNEKLFF | TGTGCCAGCAGTTCACAGGGTTTGACTAATGAAAAACTGTTTTTT
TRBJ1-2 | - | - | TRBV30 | CAWSAVVRYGYTF | TGTGCCTGGAGTGCGGTCGTGAGGTATGGCTACACCTTC